The sample holds a few counts of the clone carrying this T cell receptor beta chain. The antigen remains unidentified. The record originates from a study of T-cell memory formation after mild COVID-19. Study-level points and caveats: The study found balanced CD4/CD8 in clones contracting day 15 to 85 and a CD4+ lean in later expanders. Contracting CD4+ clones lay largely in CM and EM, with CD8+ ones residing in EMRA.

Germline CDR1 SQVTM, CDR2 ANQGSEA. Trimming took 6 bases from V and 1 from J, leaving 14 bases between them. The CDR3 contains 14 residues. Using constant-segment primers, 5'RACE produced TCR alpha and TCR beta cDNA libraries carrying sample barcodes and UMIs. TCRdb re-called the 5' RACE reads through MiXCR, storing one row per CDR3 protein. The sample consists of 180,000 or so distinct CDR3 sequences, around 15% of them appearing once. This clonotype was sampled from an adult woman who had mild COVID-19 (a few samples of this study predate the infection). Cell type and time point are not known. This sequence joins TRBV29-1 and TRBJ2-3; D is unclear. The source material was PBMCs or a T cell subset sorted from them (not recorded which). CDR3 loop: CSVRSALGTDTQYF. Written as DNA, the CDR3 is TGCAGCGTGAGGTCGGCGCTGGGCACAGATACGCAGTATTTT.